The clone carrying this T cell receptor beta chain has a count of ten or more. What it binds is unknown. These data belong to a study of blood T cells in healthy people across ages. V was trimmed by 5 bases and J by 2 bases, leaving 8 bases between them. Looked up from germline, CDR1 is MNHNS and CDR2 is SASEGT. The CDR3 loop spans 13 amino acids. PCR was performed a second time for about 6 to 12 cycles using a sample-barcoded 5' primer and a J-beta primer mix. Every molecule of cDNA carried a tag from a template-switch adaptor with 12 random nucleotides. TCRdb re-called the 5' RACE reads through MiXCR, storing one row per CDR3 protein. The profile covers 850,000 to 1,100,000 distinct CDR3 sequences, with 30% to 40% appearing a single time and 13% taken by the ten largest. Study results and limitations: Expanded clonotype shifts may have been confounded, as the donors had an unknown CMV status. Whereas aged donors had fewer naive CD4+ cells, long-lived donors had more of them and higher diversity. Roughly linearly, TCR beta diversity per million T cells fell as age increased.

The chain joins TRBV6-1 to TRBJ2-3; a weak D match, TRBD2 (5 bases). The sample taken for sequencing was blood. The TCR sequence derives from a man between 18 and 35 years old in good health. CDR3 nucleotides: TGTGCCAGCAGTCCGGGATACACAGATACGCAGTATTTT. Residues: CASSPGYTDTQYF.